These 29 T cell receptor beta chains share one sample of origin, sequenced in a study of siplizumab effects on memory and regulatory T cells. TCRdb's table, derived via immunoSEQ multiplex PCR, lists solely in-frame clones and lacks some. The sample holds under 7,500 clones, more than 60% seen once. Sequenced sample: effector memory CD8+ T cells sorted from blood. The subset here: unstimulated CD8+ effector memory T cells. The receptors originated from a human donor in good health.

This clone was seen only a few times. This chain links TRBV9 with TRBJ2-5, with D possibly matching TRBD1 (6 bases). Germline CDR1 reads SGDLS; CDR2 reads YYNGEE. The CDR3 totals 15 residues. V lost 3 bases to trimming and J lost 5 bases, with 17 bases between them. CDR3 loop: CASSERDTRRETQYF. The CDR3 nucleotides read TGTGCCAGCAGCGAACGGGACACCCGACGGGAGACCCAGTACTTC. Filled out from reference TRBV9 and TRBJ2-5, the complete variable domain reads DSGVTQTPKHLITATGQRVTLRCSPRSGDLSVYWYQQSLDQGLQFLIQYYNGEERAKGNILERFSAQQFPDLHSELNLSSLELGDSALYFCASSERDTRRETQYFGPGTRLLVL.

This rearrangement joins TRBV7-2 to TRBJ2-1, with 10 bases identical to TRBD2. The germline V gene encodes CDR1 SGHTA and CDR2 FQGNSA. The CDR3 has 14 amino acids. The trim removed 5 bases at V and 10 bases at J, leaving 8 bases unmatched. The DNA for the CDR3 is TGTGCCAGCAGCCTCCCGGGACTAGCGAGGGAGCAGTTCTTC. Translated, it gives CASSLPGLAREQFF.

V and J are TRBV19 and TRBJ2-1, with D unresolved. V lost 3 bases and J 5 bases, leaving 8 bases between the germline ends. Germline V gene data show CDR1 as LNHDA and CDR2 as SQIVND (reference sequence). The CDR3 covers 13 residues. CDR3 nucleotide sequence: TGTGCCAGTAGTATGGTAGGGCACAATGAGCAGTTCTTC. Its translation: CASSMVGHNEQFF.

The chain links TRBV30 to TRBJ2-2; 11 bases match TRBD2. The germline V gene encodes CDR1 GTSNPN and CDR2 SVGIG (reference sequence). The CDR3 has 15 amino acids. Losses at the gene ends were 0 bases for V and 3 bases for J; bases not matched to a gene: 0. Written as DNA, the CDR3 is TGTGCCTGGAGTGTACTAGCGGGAGACACCGGGGAGCTGTTTTTT. As protein: CAWSVLAGDTGELFF.

The chain carries TRBV29-1 and TRBJ1-2; D is perhaps TRBD1 (5 bases). Germline CDR1 and CDR2: SQVTM and ANQGSEA. This CDR3 spans 11 amino acids. The V gene lost 3 bases and the J gene lost 5 bases, with 7 bases spanning the gap. This chain's CDR3 is CSVDGGYGYTF. DNA for the CDR3: TGCAGCGTTGACGGGGGATATGGCTACACCTTC.

This chain joins TRBV5-5 and TRBJ1-2; D may be TRBD1 (6 bases). Germline V gives CDR1 SGHKS, CDR2 YYEKEE (reference sequence). This CDR3 is 15 amino acids long. The V end was cut by 5 bases, the J end by 6 bases, with 20 bases between. This chain's CDR3 is CASSYREYESNGYTF. DNA for the CDR3: TGTGCCAGCAGTTACAGGGAATACGAGAGTAATGGCTACACCTTC.

J is TRBJ1-5 and V is TRBV7-8; D not certain. Per the germline V gene, CDR1 is SGHVS and CDR2 is FQNEAQ. CDR3 length: 12 residues. V lost 1 base and J lost 12, with 10 bases in between. CDR3 in DNA: TGTGCCAGCAGCTTAGGGACCGAGGGCCAGCATTTT. Protein sequence: CASSLGTEGQHF.

This chain joins TRBV6-6 and TRBJ2-5, with 7 positions matching TRBD1. V was pared by 2 bases and J by 1 base, with 4 bases of the junction left unmatched. Germline V gene sequence: CDR1 MNHNY, CDR2 SVGAGI (reference sequence). The CDR3 consists of 15 residues. The CDR3 DNA reads as TGTGCCAGCAGTTACCTGGGACAGCCCCAAGAGACCCAGTACTTC. Protein sequence: CASSYLGQPQETQYF.

The chain has TRBV6-6 and TRBJ1-6, with D maybe TRBD1 (5 bases). The germline CDR1 and CDR2 sequences are MNHNY and SVGAGI (reference sequence). The CDR3 length is 12 residues. Trimming left V 6 bases short and J 13 bases short, with 13 bases between. The CDR3 nucleotides are TGTGCCAGCAGGCCGGGGGGAAGTCCCCTCCACTTT. Translated, it gives CASRPGGSPLHF.

As for this clone: A far larger clone is just one base off, so this is likely a read error. This chain connects TRBV7-7 to TRBJ1-1; 7 nucleotides align to TRBD1. The CDR3 totals 17 residues. Germline loops: CDR1 SSHAT, CDR2 FNYEAQ (reference sequence). The CDR3 protein is CASSLRDSVREGTEAFF. The CDR3 DNA reads as TGTGCTAGCAGCTTAAGGGACAGTGTGAGAGAGGGCACTGAAGCTTTCTTT.

The genes are TRBV6-1 and TRBJ1-2, with D perhaps matching TRBD1 (5 bases). Germline assignment: CDR1 MNHNS and CDR2 SASEGT. The length of the CDR3 is 15 residues. Trimming removed 0 bases at V and 4 bases at J, with 12 bases between. In DNA form, the CDR3 reads TGTGCCAGCAGTGAAGCGTGGGGCAGCAGCTATGGCTACACCTTC. Translated: CASSEAWGSSYGYTF.

By share of the sample, this clone is medium-sized. CDR3 sequence: CASSPGSYGYTF. CDR3 nucleotides: TGTGCCAGCAGTCCGGGGTCCTATGGCTACACCTTC. The chain couples TRBV28 to TRBJ1-2; D ambiguous. Germline-derived CDR1 and CDR2 are MDHEN and SYDVKM. The length of the CDR3 is 12 residues. Trimming took 5 bases from V and 4 from J, leaving 8 bases between them.

V usage is TRBV6-1 and J usage is TRBJ1-1; maybe TRBD1 (6 bases). The CDR3 is 14 amino acids. Germline CDR1 reads MNHNS; CDR2 reads SASEGT. Trimming removed 1 base at V and 7 bases at J, with 13 bases between. CDR3 sequence: CASSEGMETGEAFF. For the CDR3, the DNA is TGTGCCAGCAGTGAAGGGATGGAGACAGGTGAAGCTTTCTTT.

This clone was found a few times. The chain has TRBV28 and TRBJ2-7, with TRBD1 matching 9 bases. Germline V gene sequence: CDR1 MDHEN, CDR2 SYDVKM. Trimming at V came to 4 bases and at J to 7 bases, leaving 5 bases not matched to a gene. CDR3 length: 13 amino acids. The CDR3, as DNA: TGTGCCAGCAGTTCCAGGACAGGGGATGAGCAGTACTTC. Encoded protein: CASSSRTGDEQYF.

The chain links TRBV19 to TRBJ2-3, with D unclear. V was cut by 4 bases and J by 0 bases, with 11 bases left in between. The CDR3 is 15 amino acids. Germline CDR1 and CDR2: LNHDA and SQIVND (reference sequence). The CDR3 reads CASSSGPVSTDTQYF. DNA of the CDR3: TGTGCCAGTAGTAGCGGCCCGGTAAGCACAGATACGCAGTATTTT.

This rearrangement joins TRBV9 to TRBJ1-5, with D possibly TRBD1 on 5 matching bases. In germline, CDR1 is SGDLS, CDR2 YYNGEE. The V gene lost 0 bases and the J gene lost 4 bases, with 14 bases spanning the gap. The CDR3 is made up of 16 amino acids. The CDR3 DNA sequence: TGTGCCAGCAGCGTAGGAGGGGACGGCCGGAATCAGCCCCAGCATTTT. Protein: CASSVGGDGRNQPQHF.

The chain links TRBV25-1 to TRBJ1-6; 10 nucleotides line up with TRBD1. The CDR3 consists of 15 residues. The V segment lost 1 base and the J segment 9 bases; nucleotides outside the gene matches: 3. CDR1 and CDR2 from the germline V gene are MGHDK and SYGVNS. CDR3 in DNA: TGTGCCAGCAGTGAATTTCGGGACAGGGGTTCACCCCTCCACTTT. Translated: CASSEFRDRGSPLHF.

This clone was detected only a few times. The J gene is TRBJ2-5, the V gene TRBV5-1; the match to TRBD2 covers 13 bases. The junction had 12 bases not matched to a gene; V was cut back by 5 bases and J by 5 bases. CDR3 length: 17 amino acids. Germline V gene data show CDR1 as SGHRS and CDR2 as YFSETQ. CDR3 loop: CASRTGLAGVDGETQYF. Here the CDR3 DNA reads TGCGCCAGCAGAACCGGACTAGCGGGAGTCGACGGCGAGACCCAGTACTTC.

This clone has more than one count but fewer than ten. V is TRBV29-1 and J is TRBJ2-5; D possibly corresponds to TRBD1 (5 bases). The germline V gene has CDR1 SQVTM and CDR2 ANQGSEA. This CDR3 spans 14 amino acids. With 0 bases removed from V and 5 bases from J, the gap between germline ends came to 13 bases. The CDR3, as DNA: TGCAGCGTTGAAGATCTGGCAGGGTTGGAGACCCAGTACTTC. This translates into CSVEDLAGLETQYF.

J is TRBJ2-6 and V is TRBV6-4; D gene uncertain. The CDR3 has 16 residues. The V gene's germline CDR1 is MRHNA and CDR2 SNTAGT. Between the trimmed V and J ends, which lost 5 bases and 0 bases, there was a span of 11 bases. CDR3 protein: CASSTGDTSGANVLTF. CDR3 nucleotide sequence: TGTGCCAGCAGTACTGGAGACACCTCTGGGGCCAACGTCCTGACTTTC.

The chain employs TRBV10-1 and TRBJ2-7; the match to TRBD2 covers 9 bases. CDR1 is WNHNN, CDR2 SYGVQD, per germline (reference sequence). V shed 3 bases, J shed 2 bases, and the junction held 5 bases outside the gene matches. The CDR3 sequence is 15 residues long. The CDR3 spells CASSDPGTSTYEQYF. The CDR3 DNA follows: TGCGCCAGCAGTGATCCCGGGACTAGCACCTACGAGCAGTACTTC.

The rearrangement joins TRBV7-3 to TRBJ2-7; 9 nucleotides match TRBD2. The V gene end was trimmed by 2 bases and the J gene end by 1 base; junction bases not matched to a gene: 6. The CDR3 loop spans 16 amino acids. CDR1 is SGHTA, CDR2 FQGTGA, per germline. CDR3 coding DNA: TGTGCCAGCAGCTTAGTGGCTAGCGGGACATCCTACGAGCAGTACTTC. The encoded protein is CASSLVASGTSYEQYF.

J is TRBJ2-2 and V is TRBV13; 14 bases match TRBD2. This CDR3 is built from 17 residues. From germline, CDR1 is PRHDT and CDR2 FYEKMQ (reference sequence). The J segment lost 6 bases and the V segment lost 0 bases, leaving 3 bases of the junction unmatched. In DNA form, the CDR3 reads TGTGCCAGCAGCTTAGGCGGACTAGCGGGAGGTGCCGGGGAGCTGTTTTTT. As protein: CASSLGGLAGGAGELFF.

This clone was counted once. V gene TRBV5-1 combines with J gene TRBJ2-7; TRBD2 agrees at 11 bases. Germline V gene sequence: CDR1 SGHRS, CDR2 YFSETQ. Trimming took 3 bases from V and 3 from J; bases not matched to a gene: 8. The CDR3 is 16 amino acids. CDR3 in DNA: TGCGCCAGCAGCTGGGGCTCTAGCGGGAGGATCTACGAGCAGTACTTC. This encodes CASSWGSSGRIYEQYF.

A note on this clone: A read error may be the cause here, since a much bigger clone is one base away. The chain carries TRBV5-1 and TRBJ2-7; D is ambiguous. This CDR3 has 14 amino acids. CDR1 is SGHRS, CDR2 YFSETQ, per germline. Trimming stripped 0 bases from V and 3 bases from J, with 10 bases between. In nucleotides, the CDR3 is TGCGCCAGCAGCTTGGACCAACTGTACTACGAGCAGTACTTC. Protein sequence: CASSLDQLYYEQYF.

This clone was observed a single time. The chain combines TRBV27 with TRBJ1-5; possibly TRBD1 for D (6 bases). Germline V gives CDR1 MNHEY, CDR2 SMNVEV (reference sequence). The CDR3 length is 15 residues. The germline V and J ends were trimmed by 5 bases and 8 bases, with 19 bases remaining between them. The CDR3 DNA follows: TGTGCCAGCAGTCGACGACAGGCAGCGGGGGAGCCCCAGCATTTT. It translates to CASSRRQAAGEPQHF.

The chain joins TRBV5-6 to TRBJ2-7, with D perhaps matching TRBD1 (6 bases). Trimming took off 2 bases at V and 7 bases at J, with 16 bases between the two ends. The CDR3 is 14 residues long. Germline CDR1 reads SGHDT; CDR2 reads YYEEEE. The CDR3 spells CASSFGQPPTEQYF. The CDR3 DNA reads as TGTGCCAGCAGCTTCGGACAGCCACCTACAGAGCAGTACTTC.

The chain uses TRBV6-5 and TRBJ1-2, with 7 bases identical to TRBD1. V shed 4 bases and J 0 bases; nucleotides not matched to a gene: 5. The germline V gene encodes CDR1 MNHEY and CDR2 SVGAGI. The CDR3 is made up of 15 amino acids. The CDR3 nucleotides read TGTGCCAGCAGTTCAGGGGGGGCTTCTAACTATGGCTACACCTTC. This sequence encodes CASSSGGASNYGYTF.

V usage is TRBV4-1 and J usage is TRBJ2-1; 8 bases are a match to TRBD2. Germline V gene sequence: CDR1 MGHRA, CDR2 YSYEKL. V lost 0 bases to trimming and J lost 8 bases; unmatched junction nucleotides: 6. The CDR3 is 15 amino acids. CDR3 loop: CASSQEREGGDEQFF. The CDR3 region has the DNA TGCGCCAGCAGCCAAGAACGGGAGGGAGGCGATGAGCAGTTCTTC.